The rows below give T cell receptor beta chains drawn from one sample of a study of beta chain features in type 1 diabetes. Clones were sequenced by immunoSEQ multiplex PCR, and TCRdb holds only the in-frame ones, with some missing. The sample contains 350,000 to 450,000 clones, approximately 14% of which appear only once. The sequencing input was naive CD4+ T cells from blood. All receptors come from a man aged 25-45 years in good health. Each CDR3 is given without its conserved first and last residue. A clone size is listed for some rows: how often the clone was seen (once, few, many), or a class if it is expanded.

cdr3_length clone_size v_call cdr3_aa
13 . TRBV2 ASSVEGSVTDTQY
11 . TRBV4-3 ASMKTLNTEAF
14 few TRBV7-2 ASSPPGQGSYNEQF
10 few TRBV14 ASSQVGGRAF
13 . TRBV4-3 ASSQDTASGETQY
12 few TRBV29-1 SVIPESSYNEQF
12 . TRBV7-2 ASSFSGRRETQY
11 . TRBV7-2 ASSLGHTGELF
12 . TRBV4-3 ASSQAGVGNTIY
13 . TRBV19 ASSIMGTSTDTQY
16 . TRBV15 ATSRGRLAGGLNNEQF
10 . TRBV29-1 SVKQGQYGYT
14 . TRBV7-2 ASSLRWSGSKETQY
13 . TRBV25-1 ASSEYLGREETQY
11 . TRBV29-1 SAFGGQGDTQY
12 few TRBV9 ASSKLQGDYGYT
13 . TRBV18 ASSPGQGGSYEQY
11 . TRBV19 ASSIPGNETQY
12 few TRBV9 ASSVVSDTDTQY
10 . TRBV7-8 ASSQVSYGYT
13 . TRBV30 AWSVWVSGANVLT
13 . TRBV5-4 ASSFSGPITETQY
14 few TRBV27 ASSPWGRMAVNEQF
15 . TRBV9 ASSVAPSEGGSDTQY
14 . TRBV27 ASSLSRTILAETQY
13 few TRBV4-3 ASSQPLAGHNEQF
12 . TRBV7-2 ASSLLLRDLPQY
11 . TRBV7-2 ASSTKGISPLH
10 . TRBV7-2 ASSRPIETQY
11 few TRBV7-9 ASSKGLTGELF
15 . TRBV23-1 ASSHSGRGTSQREQY
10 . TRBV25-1 ASSDLGETQY
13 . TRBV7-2 ASSLLGTTTEKLF
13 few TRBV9 ASSTQRGGTDTQY
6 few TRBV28 ASMGQY
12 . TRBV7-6 ASGRPGQNYGYT
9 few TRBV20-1 SARDLDTIY
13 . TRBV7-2 ASSPLRIQTDTQY
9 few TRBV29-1 SGDRGLEAF
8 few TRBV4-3 ASSQVSTT
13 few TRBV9 ASSAGTDRTDTQY
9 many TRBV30 AWSVLNGYT
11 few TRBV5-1 ASSLGRDTEAF
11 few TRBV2 ASSELTNTEAF
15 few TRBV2 ASSPGTSGRARETQY
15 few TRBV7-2 ASSFWTSGRARETQY
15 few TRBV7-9 ASSFSSRAGRTGELF
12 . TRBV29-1 SVVGTLNTGELF
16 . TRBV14 ASSPRLLAGGPGETQY
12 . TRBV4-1 ASSQDLGGDTQY
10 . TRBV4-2 ASSNLGREQF
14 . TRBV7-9 ASSSNLAAPNNEQF
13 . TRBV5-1 ASSLAGQLNTEAF